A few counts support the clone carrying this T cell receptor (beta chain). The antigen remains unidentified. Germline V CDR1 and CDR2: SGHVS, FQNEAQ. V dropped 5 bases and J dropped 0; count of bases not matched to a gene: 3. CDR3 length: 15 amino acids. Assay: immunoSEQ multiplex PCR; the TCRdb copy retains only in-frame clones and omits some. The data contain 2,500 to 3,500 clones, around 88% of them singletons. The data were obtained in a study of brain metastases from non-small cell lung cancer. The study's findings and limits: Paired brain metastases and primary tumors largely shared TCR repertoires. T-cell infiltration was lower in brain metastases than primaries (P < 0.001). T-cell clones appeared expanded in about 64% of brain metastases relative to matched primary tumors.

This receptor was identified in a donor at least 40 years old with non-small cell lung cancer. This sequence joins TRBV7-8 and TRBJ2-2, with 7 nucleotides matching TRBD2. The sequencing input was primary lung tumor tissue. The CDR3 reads CASSPAGSNTGELFF. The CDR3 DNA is TGTGCCAGCAGCCCAGCGGGGTCGAACACCGGGGAGCTGTTTTTT.